Below, 8 T cell receptor beta chains from the same sample are listed, as sequenced in a study of T-cell reconstitution after alpha-beta-depleted transplantation in children. It was with unique molecular identifiers that the TCRbeta library was prepared. TCRdb ran MiXCR on the PCR reads and lists one entry per CDR3 protein. The data show approximately 210,000 distinct CDR3 sequences, with about a sixth seen just once and about two fifths held by the top ten. Sequences were derived from PBMCs, mostly from graft donor cells, sampled 360 days after TCRalphabeta/CD19-depleted stem cell transplant. The receptors were gathered from a male patient aged 2-10 years who had a stem cell transplant for acute lymphoblastic leukemia, so the T cells may come from the graft donor.

The chain joins TRBV15 to TRBJ2-7, with a weak D call TRBD2 (5 bases). Trimming cost V 0 bases and J 5 bases, with 14 bases left between them. This CDR3 is built from 15 residues. Per the germline V gene, CDR1 is LNHNV and CDR2 is YYDKDF (reference sequence). The CDR3 sequence: CATSRDHGNENEQYF. In DNA, the CDR3 is TGTGCCACCAGCAGAGATCACGGGAATGAGAACGAGCAGTACTTC.

This clonotype has only a few counts. The rearrangement joins TRBV5-5 to TRBJ1-1; 7 nucleotides agree with TRBD1. The CDR3 contains 15 residues. V dropped 1 base and J dropped 6; count of bases not matched to a gene: 9. The germline V gene encodes CDR1 SGHKS and CDR2 YYEKEE (reference sequence). In nucleotides, the CDR3 is TGTGCCAGCAGCTTGCCGGGACAGACCCTCCCTGAAGCTTTCTTT. Residues: CASSLPGQTLPEAFF.

This clonotype came up a few times. This chain joins TRBV28 and TRBJ1-1; D gene uncertain. The V and J ends lost 10 bases and 8 bases respectively, with 14 bases between them. Germline assignment: CDR1 MDHEN and CDR2 SYDVKM. The CDR3 runs 11 residues. DNA of the CDR3: TGTGCCACGGTAGACGGTTACGAAGCTTTCTTT. Amino acid sequence: CATVDGYEAFF.

This clonotype was recorded a few times. The CDR3 region is CASSRSPGPGTDTQYF. CDR3 sequence (DNA): TGTGCCAGCAGCCGCTCTCCGGGCCCTGGGACAGATACGCAGTATTTT. The rearrangement links TRBV6-1 to TRBJ2-3; D remains unclear. Germline V gene data show CDR1 as MNHNS and CDR2 as SASEGT. Trimming removed 6 bases from V and 3 bases from J, with 19 bases in between. This CDR3 has 16 residues.

The chain joins TRBV15 to TRBJ2-5; 8 positions agree with TRBD2. Germline values: CDR1 LNHNV, CDR2 YYDKDF (reference sequence). This CDR3 contains 16 residues. V trimming: 2 bases; J trimming: 5 bases; junction bases outside the gene matches: 10. The CDR3 loop is CATSRRTGLAWETQYF. CDR3 in DNA: TGTGCCACCAGCAGACGTACCGGACTAGCCTGGGAGACCCAGTACTTC.

This clonotype was picked up many times. V and J are TRBV5-1 and TRBJ1-1; no clear D. The V and J ends lost 1 base and 1 base respectively, with 11 bases between them. CDR1 is SGHRS, CDR2 YFSETQ, per germline. The CDR3 consists of 15 residues. The CDR3 sequence is CASSLLQEANTEAFF. The CDR3, as DNA: TGCGCCAGCAGCTTGTTGCAGGAGGCGAACACTGAAGCTTTCTTT.

The CDR3 nucleotides are TGTGCCTGGAATTCAGGGGCTGGAAACACCATATATTTT. This translates into CAWNSGAGNTIYF. The rearrangement uses TRBV30 and TRBJ1-3; maybe TRBD1 (6 bases). The CDR3 spans 13 residues. With 4 bases removed from V and 2 bases from J, the gap between germline ends came to 9 bases. CDR1 is GTSNPN and CDR2 is SVGIG in the germline V gene (reference sequence).

The genes are TRBV7-9 and TRBJ2-1; the D gene is possibly TRBD1 (5 bases). The CDR3 spans 12 residues. Germline CDR1 reads SEHNR; CDR2 reads FQNEAQ (reference sequence). V lost 2 bases, J lost 8 bases, and 7 bases lay in between. The CDR3 region is CASSLLGDEQFF. The CDR3 DNA follows: TGTGCCAGCAGCTTACTAGGGGATGAGCAGTTCTTC.